Listed below are T cell receptor beta chains from one sample, sequenced in a study of CD8+CD57+ T cells in acquired aplastic anemia. Each CDR3 protein is one row after TCRdb ran MiXCR on the reads. This table has about 180,000 distinct CDR3 sequences, around 63% appearing once. Sequencing input: sorted CD4+, CD8+, or CD8+CD57+ T cells (not recorded which) from PBMCs. All receptors derive from a human donor with aplastic anemia. The CDR3 runs from the conserved cysteine through the conserved F or W. A D gene is named only where the DNA matches it firmly. A clone size is listed for some rows: how often the clone was seen (once, few, many), or a class if it is expanded.

V gene	clone size	J gene	CDR3 length	D gene	CDR3 DNA	CDR3 protein
TRBV5-1	once	TRBJ2-7	14	.	TGCGCCAGCAGCCTGGACGGCCAACCCTACGAGCAGTACTTC	CASSLDGQPYEQYF
TRBV11-3	.	TRBJ2-7	13	.	TGTGCCAGCAGACAAGACGACGGATACGAGCAGTACTTC	CASRQDDGYEQYF
TRBV15	few	TRBJ1-1	13	.	TGTGCCACCAGCAGAGACAGGGAGGGTGAAGCTTTCTTT	CATSRDREGEAFF
TRBV2	.	TRBJ1-1	16	TRBD1	TGTGCCAGCAGCCCCACAGGGGGCGCGGGGAACACTGAAGCTTTCTTT	CASSPTGGAGNTEAFF
TRBV7-2	.	TRBJ1-6	14	TRBD1	TGTGCCAGCAGCTATAGACAGGGAGGATCACCCCTCCACTTT	CASSYRQGGSPLHF
TRBV19	.	TRBJ1-6	14	TRBD1	TGTGCCAGTTCCGAAGGACAGGGGAATTCACCCCTCCACTTT	CASSEGQGNSPLHF
TRBV7-9	.	TRBJ1-2	14	TRBD1	TGTGCCAGCAGCCCCGGGACAGGGGGGGGTGGCTACACCTTC	CASSPGTGGGGYTF
TRBV2	.	TRBJ2-7	12	TRBD1	TGTGCCAGCAGACAGGGGGGATGCGAGCAGTACTTC	CASRQGGCEQYF
TRBV2	few	TRBJ1-1	14	.	TGTGCCAGCATCGATATTGAACCGAACACTGAAGCTTTCTTT	CASIDIEPNTEAFF
TRBV4-1	.	TRBJ2-5	13	.	TGCGCCAGCAGCCACGAGGGGAATCAGCCCCAGTACTTC	CASSHEGNQPQYF
TRBV3-1	many	TRBJ1-6	19	.	TGTGCCAGCAGCCAAGATTCATACGGCAGATTGAGATCTAATTCACCCCTCCACTTT	CASSQDSYGRLRSNSPLHF
TRBV5-1	few	TRBJ1-6	15	TRBD1	TGCGCCAGCAGCGGGGGGACAGGGGTGAATTCACCCCTCCACTTT	CASSGGTGVNSPLHF
TRBV24-1	few	TRBJ2-3	13	.	TGTGCCACCAGTGATGTTCTAACAGATACGCAGTATTTT	CATSDVLTDTQYF
TRBV7-4	.	TRBJ1-1	16	TRBD1	TGTGCCAGCAGCTTAGATCCGGGACAGTTAAACACTGAAGCTTTCTTT	CASSLDPGQLNTEAFF
TRBV10-3	.	TRBJ1-3	15	.	TGTGCCATCAGTGAGTCGTCGAGCTCTGGAAACACCATATATTTT	CAISESSSSGNTIYF
TRBV10-3	few	TRBJ1-6	13	.	TGTGCCATCAGTGGCGGGGGGCAACCACCCCTCCACTTT	CAISGGGQPPLHF
TRBV20-1	few	TRBJ2-7	13	.	TGCAGTGCAAAAACCGGGACATCGTACGAGCAGTACTTC	CSAKTGTSYEQYF
TRBV7-9	.	TRBJ2-5	14	.	TGTGCCAGCAGCCAAGGGCAGGGCTCAGAGACCCAGTACTTC	CASSQGQGSETQYF
TRBV14	.	TRBJ1-6	15	.	TGTGCCAGCAGCCAAGGAGGGGCCGGGGTTTCACCCCTCCACTTT	CASSQGGAGVSPLHF
TRBV2	.	TRBJ2-7	15	TRBD2	TGTGCCAGCAGTGCCGAGCGGGAGGTCTCCTACGAGCAGTACTTC	CASSAEREVSYEQYF
TRBV6-1	many	TRBJ1-2	15	.	TGTGCCAGCAGTGGTTCGGACAGCGACGGCTATGGCTACACCTTC	CASSGSDSDGYGYTF
TRBV20-1	.	TRBJ1-6	16	.	TGCAGTGCACAACGGGACTCGGCTATGTATAATTCACCCCTCCACTTT	CSAQRDSAMYNSPLHF